This passage covers 6 T cell receptor beta chains from one sample sequenced in a study of shared clonotypes between healthy human individuals. Produced via immunoSEQ multiplex PCR; TCRdb's table is partial and in-frame only. Of about 2,500,000 clones detected, roughly nine tenths appear once; the ten largest clones hold over 0.12%. Sequencing was carried out using naive CD4+ T cells sorted from blood. As for subset: CD45RA+ positively selected. These receptors came from a man aged 18 to 30 in good health.

The chain couples TRBV9 to TRBJ2-7; 9 positions agree with TRBD1. Germline CDR1 reads SGDLS; CDR2 reads YYNGEE. CDR3 length equals 15 residues. With 0 bases clipped from V and 3 bases from J, the junction kept 4 bases outside the gene matches. This CDR3 is CASSVDGTGFYEQYF. CDR3 coding DNA: TGTGCCAGCAGCGTAGATGGGACAGGGTTCTACGAGCAGTACTTC.

The chain employs TRBV18 and TRBJ2-7, with 8 bases identical to TRBD1. The length of the CDR3 is 18 residues. The J segment lost 1 base and the V segment lost 1 base, leaving 12 bases of the junction unmatched. Germline lookup yields CDR1 KGHSH and CDR2 LQKENI. CDR3 nucleotide sequence: TGTGCCAGCTCACCACAAAATGCTCCGACAGGGGTATCCTACGAGCAGTACTTC. Its protein is CASSPQNAPTGVSYEQYF.

This clone has only one observation. The chain is built from TRBV27 and TRBJ2-1; D could derive from TRBD1 or TRBD2 (6 bases each). The V end lost 3 bases, the J end lost 12 bases, and 18 bases lay between the germline ends. The CDR3 has 14 amino acids. Germline CDR1 is MNHEY and CDR2 is SMNVEV (reference sequence). The CDR3 DNA reads TGTGCCAGCAGTTTTAGGGACAAGGACTACGGGCAGTTCTTC. Translating gives CASSFRDKDYGQFF.

The count of this clone is one. This chain uses TRBV5-4 with TRBJ1-6, with D possibly being TRBD1 (6 bases). V was cut by 4 bases and J by 7 bases, with 12 bases left in between. Germline V CDR1 and CDR2: SGHNT, YYREEE (reference sequence). The CDR3 is 14 residues long. This CDR3 reads CASSLGTWNSPLHF. The CDR3 DNA sequence: TGTGCCAGCAGCCTCGGGACATGGAATTCACCCCTCCACTTT.

This chain connects TRBV9 to TRBJ2-7; 8 bases are shared with TRBD1. Germline V gene sequence: CDR1 SGDLS, CDR2 YYNGEE. There are 16 residues in the CDR3. V lost 0 bases to trimming and J lost 6 bases; unmatched junction nucleotides: 11. The CDR3 DNA reads TGTGCCAGCAGCGTAGGAGGTCGGCAGGGGGCCGGCGAGCAGTACTTC. It specifies CASSVGGRQGAGEQYF.

This clone has a single count. The chain has TRBV5-4 and TRBJ2-1; 8 bases map to TRBD2. This CDR3 region has 16 residues. The junction had 4 bases not matched to a gene; V was cut back by 0 bases and J by 2 bases. Germline loops: CDR1 SGHNT, CDR2 YYREEE (reference sequence). CDR3 residues: CASSLGSSGAYNEQFF. In DNA, the CDR3 is TGTGCCAGCAGCTTGGGGAGTAGCGGGGCCTACAATGAGCAGTTCTTC.